Presented here are 17 T cell receptor beta chains from one specimen sequenced in a study of cytomegalovirus exposure and HLA in healthy donors. Primers for the PCR totalled 60 Vbeta and 13 Jbeta. This table comes from immunoSEQ multiplex PCR, and its TCRdb copy is limited to in-frame clones, with some not included. The sample has about 140,000 clones, 60% to 85% seen once. The sequenced sample was PBMCs. All receptors come from a man under 40 in good health and CMV-seronegative.

This clone has only a few counts. This sequence joins TRBV6-6 and TRBJ1-2; tentatively, D is TRBD1 (5 bases). From germline, CDR1 is MNHNY and CDR2 SVGAGI (reference sequence). CDR3 length equals 14 residues. V was pared by 6 bases and J by 8 bases, with 19 bases between. The CDR3 here is CASRDHRRAEGYTF. DNA for the CDR3: TGTGCCAGCAGGGATCACAGGAGGGCGGAGGGCTACACCTTC.

The chain uses TRBV19 and TRBJ2-2; perhaps TRBD1 as D (6 bases). The CDR3 extends over 18 amino acids. Per the germline V gene, CDR1 is LNHDA and CDR2 is SQIVND (reference sequence). V dropped 0 bases and J dropped 0 bases, with 14 bases sitting between them. The CDR3 coding sequence is TGTGCCAGTAGTATAGATTACAGGGACCCAGCGAACACCGGGGAGCTGTTTTTT. Translation gives CASSIDYRDPANTGELFF.

The chain joins TRBV7-9 to TRBJ2-4; D perhaps matches TRBD2 (6 bases). The ends were cut back, 5 bases at V and 1 base at J, with 18 bases in the middle. Germline lookup yields CDR1 SEHNR and CDR2 FQNEAQ (reference sequence). This CDR3 is 17 amino acids long. The CDR3 is CASSPTAGPGAKNIQYF. Written as DNA, the CDR3 is TGTGCCAGCAGCCCCACTGCGGGGCCGGGGGCCAAAAACATTCAGTACTTC. Full variable domain (missing parts from reference TRBV7-9 and TRBJ2-4): DTGVSQNPRHKITKRGQNVTFRCDPISEHNRLYWYRQTLGQGPEFLTYFQNEAQLEKSRLLSDRFSAERPKGSFSTLEIQRTEQGDSAMYLCASSPTAGPGAKNIQYFGAGTRLSVL.

In its sample, this clone was seen a few times. The chain employs TRBV6-5 and TRBJ2-5; no reliable D call. From germline, CDR1 is MNHEY and CDR2 SVGAGI. This CDR3 spans 14 amino acids. Trimming pared 0 bases from V and 3 bases from J, leaving 8 bases between. The CDR3: CASSYSSLEETQYF. The CDR3, as DNA: TGTGCCAGCAGTTACTCGAGTCTAGAAGAGACCCAGTACTTC.

This clone showed up just once. This rearrangement joins TRBV7-3 to TRBJ2-5; no firm D call. This CDR3 contains 13 residues. The V end was cut by 3 bases, the J end by 4 bases, with 9 bases between. Germline assignment: CDR1 SGHTA and CDR2 FQGTGA. CDR3 amino acids: CASSFGHGETQYF. In DNA form, the CDR3 reads TGTGCCAGCAGCTTTGGTCACGGAGAGACCCAGTACTTC.

The chain is built from TRBV2 and TRBJ1-1; 8 nucleotides line up with TRBD1. The junction had 8 bases not matched to a gene; V was cut back by 6 bases and J by 2 bases. CDR3 size: 15 residues. Germline V lookup: CDR1 SNHLY, CDR2 FYNNEI. CDR3 protein: CASRRDQGANTEAFF. Written as DNA, the CDR3 is TGTGCCAGCAGGAGGGACCAGGGGGCTAACACTGAAGCTTTCTTT. The variable domain in full, with the rest retrieved from reference TRBV2 and TRBJ1-1, is EPEVTQTPSHQVTQMGQEVILRCVPISNHLYFYWYRQILGQKVEFLVSFYNNEISEKSEIFDDQFSVERPDGSNFTLKIRSTKLEDSAMYFCASRRDQGANTEAFFGQGTRLTVV.

This sequence joins TRBV2 and TRBJ2-3; D possibly corresponds to TRBD1 (6 bases). There are 15 residues in the CDR3. Per the germline V gene, CDR1 is SNHLY and CDR2 is FYNNEI. V dropped 7 bases and J dropped 4 bases, with 18 bases sitting between them. The CDR3 region is CASNAPLQGADTQYF. CDR3 in DNA: TGTGCCAGCAATGCCCCGTTACAGGGCGCAGATACGCAGTATTTT.

This clone was detected only a few times. This chain connects TRBV5-6 to TRBJ1-5; D unclear. The CDR3 has 13 amino acids. V was cut by 2 bases and J by 4 bases, with 7 bases left in between. Germline V gene data show CDR1 as SGHDT and CDR2 as YYEEEE. CDR3: CASSFRRNQPQHF. The CDR3 region has the DNA TGTGCCAGCAGCTTCCGCAGAAATCAGCCCCAGCATTTT.

The sample holds one count of this clone. The chain carries TRBV4-2 and TRBJ1-6; 9 bases map to TRBD1. V was clipped by 4 bases and J by 10 bases; unmatched bases: 8. The length of the CDR3 is 15 residues. Per the germline V gene, CDR1 is LGHNA and CDR2 is YNFKEQ. The DNA for the CDR3 is TGTGCCAGCAGCCTTTCCGGGACAGGGAGATCACCCCTCCACTTT. Protein product: CASSLSGTGRSPLHF.

This sequence joins TRBV10-3 and TRBJ1-2; D gene unclear. V shed 0 bases and J shed 6 bases, with 8 bases lying between them. This CDR3 spans 13 amino acids. Germline CDR1 is ENHRY and CDR2 is SYGVKD. The DNA for the CDR3 is TGTGCCATCAGTGAGTCGCCGGAGGATGGCTACACCTTC. Protein product: CAISESPEDGYTF.

This clone was observed a handful of times. V and J are TRBV29-1 and TRBJ2-3, with no clear D. V was cut by 0 bases and J by 2 bases, with 9 bases left in between. Per the germline V gene, CDR1 is SQVTM and CDR2 is ANQGSEA. CDR3 length: 14 residues. The CDR3 DNA is TGCAGCGTTGAAGATGTCGGAGCCACAGATACGCAGTATTTT. Translated, it gives CSVEDVGATDTQYF.

The count of this clone is one. The rearrangement uses TRBV5-4 and TRBJ1-1; D unresolved. This CDR3 has 14 residues. Per germline, CDR1 SGHNT and CDR2 YYREEE (reference sequence). Trimming removed 0 bases at V and 3 bases at J, with 9 bases between. The CDR3 DNA is TGTGCCAGCAGCTTGGCCCACTTGGACACTGAAGCTTTCTTT. This gives the protein CASSLAHLDTEAFF.

The chain uses TRBV11-2 and TRBJ1-1, with D possibly being TRBD1 (6 bases). V lost 4 bases to trimming and J lost 10 bases, with 19 bases between them. Germline V gene sequence: CDR1 SGHAT, CDR2 FQNNGV. This CDR3 contains 14 residues. CDR3 residues: CASSSPETGLRAFF. Written as DNA, the CDR3 is TGTGCCAGCAGCTCCCCTGAGACAGGCCTGAGAGCTTTCTTT.

This clone has only a few counts. This chain joins TRBV5-5 and TRBJ2-3, with no clear D. CDR1 is SGHKS, CDR2 YYEKEE, per germline (reference sequence). The CDR3 length is 13 residues. V lost 1 base and J 0 bases, leaving 3 bases between the germline ends. This CDR3 is CASSLTSTDTQYF. CDR3 coding DNA: TGTGCCAGCAGCTTGACTAGCACAGATACGCAGTATTTT.

The chain has TRBV11-3 and TRBJ2-1; D perhaps matches TRBD2 (5 bases). This CDR3 spans 13 amino acids. CDR1 and CDR2 from the germline V gene are SGHNT and YENEEA. Trimming removed 0 bases from V and 10 bases from J, with 10 bases in between. The CDR3 loop is CASSLEERGEQFF. The CDR3 bases are TGTGCCAGCAGCTTAGAAGAGAGAGGGGAGCAGTTCTTC. Looking up the rest from reference TRBV11-3 and TRBJ2-1 gives the full variable domain: EAGVVQSPRYKIIEKKQPVAFWCNPISGHNTLYWYLQNLGQGPELLIRYENEEAVDDSQLPKDRFSAERLKGVDSTLKIQPAELGDSAVYLCASSLEERGEQFFGPGTRLTVL.

This chain links TRBV25-1 with TRBJ2-3; TRBD1 is a possible D gene (6 bases). This CDR3 is 15 amino acids long. Trimming shortened V by 2 bases and J by 2 bases, and 11 bases separated the two germline ends. Germline lookup yields CDR1 MGHDK and CDR2 SYGVNS. Here the CDR3 DNA reads TGTGCCAGCAGTGAAGATGGGGGCTACACAGATACGCAGTATTTT. Translating gives CASSEDGGYTDTQYF.

The chain's CDR3 is CAWGLVGGKDTQYF. DNA of the CDR3: TGTGCCTGGGGCCTTGTCGGCGGAAAGGATACGCAGTATTTT. The V and J genes are TRBV30 and TRBJ2-3, with D hard to call. The V end was cut by 5 bases, the J end by 6 bases, with 18 bases between. The CDR3 extends over 14 amino acids. The V gene's germline CDR1 is GTSNPN and CDR2 SVGIG (reference sequence).